These 7 T cell receptor beta chains came from one sample sequenced in a study of sequential checkpoint blockade in melanoma. Data came from immunoSEQ multiplex PCR; TCRdb stores just in-frame clones and leaves some out. The table lists 40,000 or so clones, roughly 32% of them singletons, with 1.6% in the top ten. The treatment: randomized to nivolumab then ipilimumab (arm A) or the reverse (arm B). The sample in question was tumor tissue (inferred from file names), obtained from a patient given nivolumab and ipilimumab in sequence. All receptors derive from a human donor with melanoma.

This clone occurred many times. This chain joins TRBV11-3 and TRBJ1-3; D gene unclear. The CDR3 runs to 14 residues. Germline assignment: CDR1 SGHNT and CDR2 YENEEA. Trimming took 5 bases from V and 0 from J, leaving 8 bases between them. The CDR3 region has the DNA TGTGCCAGCAGCAAACTAACCTCTGGAAACACCATATATTTT. Translated, it gives CASSKLTSGNTIYF. Looking up the rest from reference TRBV11-3 and TRBJ1-3 gives the full variable domain: EAGVVQSPRYKIIEKKQPVAFWCNPISGHNTLYWYLQNLGQGPELLIRYENEEAVDDSQLPKDRFSAERLKGVDSTLKIQPAELGDSAVYLCASSKLTSGNTIYFGEGSWLTVV.

In its sample, this clone was seen a few times. The chain carries TRBV6-8 and TRBJ2-7; D possibly corresponds to TRBD1 (6 bases). V was clipped by 5 bases and J by 1 base, with 12 bases between them. The germline CDR1 and CDR2 sequences are MNHGY and SAAAGT. The CDR3 extends over 14 amino acids. CDR3 nucleotide sequence: TGTGCCAGCAGTAGAAGGGGGTTATCCTACGAGCAGTACTTC. Protein product: CASSRRGLSYEQYF.

The chain has TRBV28 and TRBJ1-5; 10 nucleotides match TRBD1. The CDR3 runs to 14 residues. CDR1 and CDR2 from the germline V gene are MDHEN and SYDVKM. Trimming cost V 8 bases and J 1 base; bases outside gene matches: 2. The CDR3 sequence is CASQGQGSNQPQHF. The CDR3 nucleotides are TGTGCCAGCCAGGGACAGGGGAGCAATCAGCCCCAGCATTTT.

At least ten counts were recorded for this clone. The chain employs TRBV11-3 and TRBJ1-1, with D possibly matching TRBD1 (6 bases). Per the germline V gene, CDR1 is SGHNT and CDR2 is YENEEA. Trimming took off 4 bases at V and 3 bases at J, with 15 bases between the two ends. This CDR3 is 15 amino acids long. The CDR3 DNA reads TGTGCCAGCAGCTACACCCGGGGGGCTGACACTGAAGCTTTCTTT. It specifies CASSYTRGADTEAFF.

The table lists this clone with a few counts. The chain recombines TRBV6-8 with TRBJ2-5; 10 nucleotides line up with TRBD2. The CDR3 spans 15 residues. Germline CDR1 reads MNHGY; CDR2 reads SAAAGT. V was clipped by 2 bases and J by 1 base; unmatched bases: 1. The DNA for the CDR3 is TGTGCCAGCAGTTACAAGCGGGGGGGCCAAGAGACCCAGTACTTC. Translating it yields CASSYKRGGQETQYF.

The chain combines TRBV19 with TRBJ1-2, with D maybe TRBD1 (6 bases). Trimming took 5 bases from V and 0 from J, leaving 13 bases between them. Germline-derived CDR1 and CDR2 are LNHDA and SQIVND (reference sequence). The CDR3 is made up of 15 amino acids. The CDR3 nucleotides read TGTGCCAGTAGTCCGGGACATGAGGCTAACTATGGCTACACCTTC. It codes for CASSPGHEANYGYTF.

This clone occurred a few times. V usage is TRBV6-8 and J usage is TRBJ2-3; 12 bases are shared with TRBD1. Germline V gene sequence: CDR1 MNHGY, CDR2 SAAAGT. With 2 bases clipped from V and 2 bases from J, the junction kept 2 bases outside the gene matches. The CDR3 runs 16 residues. The CDR3 bases are TGTGCCAGCAGTTACGGGACAGGGGGCGACACAGATACGCAGTATTTT. This codes for CASSYGTGGDTDTQYF.